One and the same sample provided the 3 T cell receptor beta chains below, sequenced in a study of shared clonotypes between healthy human individuals. Data came from immunoSEQ multiplex PCR; TCRdb stores just in-frame clones and leaves some out. The top ten hold around 1.8% of the sample, which has some 630,000 clones, 60% to 80% seen once. Sequenced input: memory CD4+ T cells sorted from blood. As for subset: CD45RA-negative fraction. The origin of the receptors is a woman aged 30 to 39 in good health.

The rearrangement uses TRBV19 and TRBJ2-1; 7 nucleotides match TRBD2. Germline trimming cut 4 bases from V and 4 bases from J; bases unmatched to any gene: 7. CDR1 is LNHDA and CDR2 is SQIVND in the germline V gene (reference sequence). This CDR3 is built from 15 residues. The CDR3 spells CASSRWSGIYNEQFF. In nucleotides, the CDR3 is TGTGCCAGTAGTAGGTGGAGCGGGATATACAATGAGCAGTTCTTC.

As for this clone: A read error may explain this, as a much larger clone is one base away. Other DNA sequences of this sample code for an identical CDR3. This chain connects TRBV6-5 to TRBJ2-7, with D possibly being TRBD2 (6 bases). The CDR3 length is 15 residues. Germline assignment: CDR1 MNHEY and CDR2 SVGAGI. This CDR3 is CASSYPNGSPSEQYF. The CDR3 region has the DNA TGTGCCAGTAGTTACCCTAACGGGAGCCCCTCCGAGCAGTACTTC.

This clone has just a few counts. The same CDR3 can be traced to other DNA sequences in this sample. The gene calls are TRBV5-1 and TRBJ2-7; D not resolved. The CDR3 spans 12 residues. Per germline, CDR1 SGHRS and CDR2 YFSETQ. The ends were cut back, 2 bases at V and 3 bases at J, with 6 bases in the middle. CDR3 sequence reads: CASSLWDYEQYF. The DNA of the CDR3 is TGCGCCAGCAGCTTATGGGACTACGAGCAGTACTTC.